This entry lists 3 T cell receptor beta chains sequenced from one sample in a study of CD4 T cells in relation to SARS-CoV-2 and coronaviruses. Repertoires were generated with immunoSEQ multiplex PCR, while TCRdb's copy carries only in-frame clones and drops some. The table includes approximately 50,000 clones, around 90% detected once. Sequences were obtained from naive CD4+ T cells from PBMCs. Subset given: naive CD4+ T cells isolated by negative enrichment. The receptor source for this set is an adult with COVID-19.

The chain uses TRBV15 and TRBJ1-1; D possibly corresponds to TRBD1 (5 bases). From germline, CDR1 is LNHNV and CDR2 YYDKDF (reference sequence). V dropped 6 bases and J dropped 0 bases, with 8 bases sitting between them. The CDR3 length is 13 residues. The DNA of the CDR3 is TGTGCCACCAGGTGGGGGGTGAACACTGAAGCTTTCTTT. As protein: CATRWGVNTEAFF.

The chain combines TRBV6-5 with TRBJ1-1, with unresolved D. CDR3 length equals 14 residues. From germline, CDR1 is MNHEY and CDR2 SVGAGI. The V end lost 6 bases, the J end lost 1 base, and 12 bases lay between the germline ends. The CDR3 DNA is TGTGCCAGCAGCCGAGTCGACGGGAACACTGAAGCTTTCTTT. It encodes CASSRVDGNTEAFF.

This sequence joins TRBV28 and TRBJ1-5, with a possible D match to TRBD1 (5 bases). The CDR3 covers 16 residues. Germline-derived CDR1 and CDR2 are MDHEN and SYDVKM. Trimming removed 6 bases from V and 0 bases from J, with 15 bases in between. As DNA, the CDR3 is TGTGCCAGCAGGCTACCGACGGGGGGTAGCAATCAGCCCCAGCATTTT. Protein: CASRLPTGGSNQPQHF.